One and the same sample provided the 14 T cell receptor beta chains below, sequenced in a study of blood T cell repertoires in COVID-19. Assay used: immunoSEQ multiplex PCR; TCRdb lists only in-frame clones, some missing. The table includes 130,000 or so clones, about 80% detected once. The source material was peripheral blood. These TCRs come from a woman aged 55-69 years with acute or convalescent COVID-19.

The chain combines TRBV11-2 with TRBJ1-2; 7 nucleotides align to TRBD1. Germline V lookup: CDR1 SGHAT, CDR2 FQNNGV. The J segment lost 7 bases and the V segment lost 2 bases, leaving 4 bases of the junction unmatched. The CDR3 runs 13 residues. The CDR3 DNA is TGTGCCAGCAGCTTATCAGGGGGGACTGGCTACACCTTC. This translates into CASSLSGGTGYTF.

The chain links TRBV6-5 to TRBJ2-1; D is perhaps TRBD2 (6 bases). Germline V gene sequence: CDR1 MNHEY, CDR2 SVGAGI. V was shortened by 7 bases and J by 5 bases, with 12 bases between the two germline ends. This CDR3 has 13 residues. The CDR3 here is CASIRWGDNEQFF. CDR3 sequence (DNA): TGTGCCAGCATTCGATGGGGGGACAATGAGCAGTTCTTC.

J is TRBJ2-1 and V is TRBV29-1, with TRBD1 identical over 7 bases. Unmatched junction bases numbered 6, after V lost 4 bases and J lost 6 bases. CDR3 length: 13 amino acids. Per the germline V gene, CDR1 is SQVTM and CDR2 is ANQGSEA. This chain's CDR3 is CSVGRGPPNEQFF. CDR3 nucleotides: TGCAGCGTTGGAAGGGGGCCCCCCAATGAGCAGTTCTTC.

This clone has just a few counts. The V call is TRBV12-3 or TRBV12-4, the J call TRBJ1-5; D gene ambiguous. The CDR3 length is 13 residues. With 6 bases removed from V and 4 bases from J, the gap between germline ends came to 10 bases. CDR3: CASSQHWNQPQHF. CDR3 in DNA: TGTGCCAGCAGCCAACATTGGAATCAGCCCCAGCATTTT.

The rearrangement joins TRBV9 to TRBJ1-2, with 10 bases identical to TRBD1. V was clipped by 4 bases and J by 2 bases; unmatched bases: 5. Germline-derived CDR1 and CDR2 are SGDLS and YYNGEE. This CDR3 contains 15 residues. CDR3 sequence (DNA): TGTGCCAGCAGCCCAGGGACAGGGGCCAACTATGGCTACACCTTC. Translation: CASSPGTGANYGYTF.

This rearrangement joins TRBV4-1 to TRBJ1-4, with D possibly matching TRBD1 (6 bases). V lost 3 bases and J 1 base, leaving 9 bases between the germline ends. The CDR3 has 15 amino acids. Per germline, CDR1 MGHRA and CDR2 YSYEKL. The CDR3 nucleotides read TGCGCCAGCAGCCATTTAGGGGGAACTAATGAAAAACTGTTTTTT. The encoded protein is CASSHLGGTNEKLFF.

The chain couples TRBV2 to TRBJ2-1, with 7 positions matching TRBD2. In germline, CDR1 is SNHLY, CDR2 FYNNEI. V lost 3 bases to trimming and J lost 4 bases; unmatched junction nucleotides: 3. This CDR3 is 14 amino acids long. The CDR3 DNA sequence: TGTGCCAGCAGTGAGGGACTACCTTACAATGAGCAGTTCTTC. Translated, it gives CASSEGLPYNEQFF.

This chain uses TRBV12-3 or TRBV12-4 with TRBJ1-1; D is possibly TRBD1 (6 bases). The CDR3 loop spans 12 amino acids. With 7 bases removed from V and 7 bases from J, the gap between germline ends came to 13 bases. The CDR3 nucleotides read TGTGCCAGCATTCAGACAGGCGGTGAAGCTTTCTTT. Its protein product is CASIQTGGEAFF.

The chain joins TRBV9 to TRBJ2-5; maybe TRBD2 (5 bases). CDR1 is SGDLS and CDR2 is YYNGEE in the germline V gene. The CDR3 spans 14 residues. With 0 bases removed from V and 1 base from J, the gap between germline ends came to 7 bases. CDR3 DNA: TGTGCCAGCAGCGTAGGTGAGGGCCAAGAGACCCAGTACTTC. As protein: CASSVGEGQETQYF. Drawing the rest from reference TRBV9 and TRBJ2-5, the complete variable domain is DSGVTQTPKHLITATGQRVTLRCSPRSGDLSVYWYQQSLDQGLQFLIQYYNGEERAKGNILERFSAQQFPDLHSELNLSSLELGDSALYFCASSVGEGQETQYFGPGTRLLVL.

The rearrangement links TRBV30 to TRBJ1-2; 9 bases map to TRBD1. This CDR3 has 17 amino acids. Losses at the gene ends were 4 bases for V and 3 bases for J; bases not matched to a gene: 15. Germline V gives CDR1 GTSNPN, CDR2 SVGIG (reference sequence). CDR3 sequence: CAWTSPVPDRGHYGYTF. The DNA for the CDR3 is TGTGCCTGGACCTCCCCGGTCCCGGACAGGGGCCACTATGGCTACACCTTC.

The gene calls are TRBV5-1 and TRBJ1-6; TRBD1 agrees at 10 bases. Germline assignment: CDR1 SGHRS and CDR2 YFSETQ. This CDR3 region has 16 residues. V lost 1 base to trimming and J lost 6 bases; unmatched junction nucleotides: 4. For the CDR3, the DNA is TGCGCCAGCAGCTTGTTGGGACAGGGGCTTAATTCACCCCTCCACTTT. It yields the protein CASSLLGQGLNSPLHF.

The J gene is TRBJ2-5, the V gene TRBV5-4, with D possibly matching TRBD1 (5 bases). Trimming left V 4 bases short and J 5 bases short, with 21 bases between. Germline CDR1 reads SGHNT; CDR2 reads YYREEE (reference sequence). CDR3 length: 16 amino acids. The CDR3, as DNA: TGTGCCAGCAGCGCCGTTGATAGGGGTATCGGTGAGACCCAGTACTTC. It specifies CASSAVDRGIGETQYF.

This rearrangement joins TRBV9 to TRBJ2-3; 8 bases match TRBD1. The germline CDR1 and CDR2 sequences are SGDLS and YYNGEE. With V trimmed by 6 bases and J by 1 base, 10 bases remained unmatched. The CDR3 totals 16 residues. The CDR3 is CASNGGQQGGTDTQYF. Written as DNA, the CDR3 is TGTGCCAGCAACGGAGGGCAACAGGGGGGCACAGATACGCAGTATTTT.

V and J are TRBV19 and TRBJ2-3; 7 nucleotides agree with TRBD1. This CDR3 is built from 14 residues. After removal of 10 bases from V and 0 bases from J, the junction contained 7 bases not matched to a gene. Germline values: CDR1 LNHDA, CDR2 SQIVND (reference sequence). CDR3 nucleotides: TGTGCCACCCGACAGGGCTTTAGCACAGATACGCAGTATTTT. It translates to CATRQGFSTDTQYF.